The next 10 T cell receptor beta chains were all read from a single sample in a study of fetal regulatory T cell absence and autoimmunity. Measured with immunoSEQ multiplex PCR; TCRdb has only the in-frame clones, and not every one. The sample lists some 87,000 clones, less than 80% occurring once. Specimen: pancreas tissue. The receptor source for this set is a male donor with IPEX syndrome.

CDR3 in amino acids: CASSRTSGKETQYF. DNA for the CDR3: TGTGCCAGCAGTCGGACTAGCGGGAAAGAGACCCAGTACTTC. This chain links TRBV6-5 with TRBJ2-5; 12 nucleotides agree with TRBD2. V dropped 5 bases and J dropped 3; count of bases not matched to a gene: 1. Per the germline V gene, CDR1 is MNHEY and CDR2 is SVGAGI. The CDR3 has 14 residues.

The chain recombines TRBV10-3 with TRBJ2-1; 9 nucleotides line up with TRBD2. The CDR3 runs 15 residues. The germline gives CDR1 ENHRY, CDR2 SYGVKD. Losses at the gene ends were 6 bases for V and 2 bases for J; bases not matched to a gene: 5. Here the CDR3 reads CAIRPSGGPYNEQFF. Here the CDR3 DNA reads TGTGCCATCAGGCCCAGCGGGGGGCCCTACAATGAGCAGTTCTTC.

The gene calls are TRBV19 and TRBJ1-5; possible D gene TRBD1, 6 bases. The CDR3 runs to 15 residues. Germline V gene lookup returns CDR1 LNHDA and CDR2 SQIVND (reference sequence). Trimming cost V 3 bases and J 1 base, with 10 bases left between them. CDR3 protein: CASSIWTESNQPQHF. CDR3 nucleotides: TGTGCCAGTAGTATCTGGACAGAGAGCAATCAGCCCCAGCATTTT. Looking up the rest from reference TRBV19 and TRBJ1-5 gives the full variable domain: DGGITQSPKYLFRKEGQNVTLSCEQNLNHDAMYWYRQDPGQGLRLIYYSQIVNDFQKGDIAEGYSVSREKKESFPLTVTSAQKNPTAFYLCASSIWTESNQPQHFGDGTRLSIL.

For the CDR3, the DNA is TGCGCCAGCCGATGGGACAGGTTGGGCTACGAGCAGTACTTC. This translates into CASRWDRLGYEQYF. This rearrangement joins TRBV5-1 to TRBJ2-7; 8 bases agree with TRBD1. V was clipped by 7 bases and J by 3 bases; unmatched bases: 9. Germline V CDR1 and CDR2: SGHRS, YFSETQ. The CDR3 is made up of 14 amino acids.

The chain has TRBV7-2 and TRBJ2-7, with 9 positions matching TRBD2. This CDR3 spans 17 amino acids. J was trimmed by 0 bases and V by 2 bases; bases with no gene match: 8. Germline V gene sequence: CDR1 SGHTA, CDR2 FQGNSA. The DNA of the CDR3 is TGTGCCAGCAGCTTAACTAGCGGGTCCACATTCTCCTACGAGCAGTACTTC. Encoded protein: CASSLTSGSTFSYEQYF.

The sample holds one count of this clone. This chain uses TRBV27 with TRBJ2-2, with 8 bases lining up with TRBD1. After removal of 1 base from V and 6 bases from J, the junction contained 7 bases not matched to a gene. This CDR3 has 16 residues. Per the germline V gene, CDR1 is MNHEY and CDR2 is SMNVEV (reference sequence). CDR3 coding DNA: TGTGCCAGCAGTTTATTCCCGGACAGGGCGGCCGGGGAGCTGTTTTTT. It specifies CASSLFPDRAAGELFF.

This clone was seen a handful of times. The V and J genes are TRBV5-1 and TRBJ2-2; a possible D gene is TRBD1 (5 bases). This CDR3 contains 13 residues. The V gene's germline CDR1 is SGHRS and CDR2 YFSETQ. V lost 2 bases to trimming and J lost 3 bases, with 5 bases between them. CDR3 in DNA: TGCGCCAGCAGCTTAGGGGACACCGGGGAGCTGTTTTTT. As protein: CASSLGDTGELFF.

This clone was recorded only once. The DNA for the CDR3 is TGTGCCAGCAGCTTAGAAGGTCGGTTGCCCACCTACGAGCAGTACTTC. Translation gives CASSLEGRLPTYEQYF. V usage is TRBV7-2 and J usage is TRBJ2-7; no reliable D call. The CDR3 runs to 16 residues. Germline V gene lookup returns CDR1 SGHTA and CDR2 FQGNSA. Between the trimmed V and J ends, which lost 1 base and 2 bases, there was a span of 15 bases.

The rearrangement links TRBV6-6 to TRBJ1-1; D is perhaps TRBD1 (6 bases). The germline V gene encodes CDR1 MNHNY and CDR2 SVGAGI (reference sequence). The CDR3 consists of 12 residues. V lost 6 bases to trimming and J lost 5 bases, with 10 bases between them. The CDR3 coding sequence is TGTGCCAGCAGGCGACAGGCTACTGAAGCTTTCTTT. Its translation is CASRRQATEAFF.

The V and J genes are TRBV7-9 and TRBJ1-5; D ambiguous. Germline V lookup: CDR1 SEHNR, CDR2 FQNEAQ (reference sequence). The CDR3 sequence is 15 residues long. The V gene lost 5 bases and the J gene lost 0 bases, with 11 bases spanning the gap. The CDR3 DNA reads as TGTGCCAGCAGCACCGGGATTATTAGCAATCAGCCCCAGCATTTT. It specifies CASSTGIISNQPQHF.